This T cell receptor (beta chain) is from a study of patients and donors after allogeneic stem cell transplantation (TCRdb year 2020). Deletion took 5 bases off V and 6 bases off J, with a span of 17 bases between the germline ends. From its cysteine to its phenylalanine, the CDR3 spans 15 amino acids. Of the read, only the CDR3 DNA is kept; its 45 bases are in frame from base 1. Library preparation employed RT-PCR. The sequencing machine was a NextSeq 550. TCRdb's own reprocessing of the public reads used fastp at Q25 and MiXCR and kept productive beta chains. Each CDR3 protein appears once, grouped with its most common genes and DNA. Recorded for this sample are roughly 40,000 distinct CDR3 sequences; more than 30% of them occurred a single time. The ten top clones hold 72% of the sample. On this clonotype: Its cognate antigen has yet to be identified. Base-call qualities are not available, and no considerably larger clone is one nucleotide away.

Rearrangement joined TRBV12-3 or TRBV12-4 to TRBJ2-1, and possibly TRBD2, on 6 matching bases. The origin of this receptor is a human donor who was either an allogeneic HSCT recipient or a stem cell or donor lymphocyte infusion donor (not recorded which). It is not recorded whose cells these are; they may come from a transplant donor. The sequenced material came from blood, either unsorted or a sorted T cell fraction (not recorded which). The DNA sequence is TGTGCCAGCAGTGCAAGACTAGTTAGCTCCAATGAGCAGTTCTTC. Translated, it gives CASSARLVSSNEQFF.